This is a list of T cell receptor beta chains from one sample in a study of CD8+CD57+ T cells in acquired aplastic anemia. TCRdb ran MiXCR on the reads and lists one entry per CDR3 protein. The sample lists 200,000 or so distinct CDR3 sequences; about 64% were seen once. The sequenced sample was sorted CD4+, CD8+, or CD8+CD57+ T cells (not recorded which) from PBMCs. The receptors were sampled from a human donor with severe aplastic anemia or a healthy control (not recorded which). The CDR3 runs from the conserved cysteine through the conserved F or W. D genes are given only for firm matches. Clone size is shown for a subset of rows, as once, few, many or a class of expanded clone.

many	TRBV6-1	NA	TRBJ2-3	16	TGTGCCAGCAGTGAAGCCGGGACGTCTCTGTCAGATACGCAGTATTTT	CASSEAGTSLSDTQYF
medium-sized	TRBV14	TRBD1	TRBJ1-4	15	TGTGCCAGCAGCCAAGTTCGACAGGGAGGCGAAAAACTGTTTTTT	CASSQVRQGGEKLFF
once	TRBV7-3	NA	TRBJ2-2	14	TGTGCCAGCACCTCTCGGGCTCCGGGAGGGGAGCTGTTTTTT	CASTSRAPGGELFF
many	TRBV12-3/TRBV12-4	TRBD1	TRBJ2-2	16	TGTGCCAGCAGTTTCGCTGTAGGACAGGGCACCGGGGAGCTGTTTTTT	CASSFAVGQGTGELFF
once	TRBV5-1	NA	TRBJ1-1	15	TGCGCCAGCAGCTTGGGTGGGACGGAGAACACTGAAGCTTTCTTT	CASSLGGTENTEAFF
many	TRBV15	NA	TRBJ2-5	15	TGTGCCACCAGCAGAGATATGGGGACCCAAGAGACCCAGTACTTC	CATSRDMGTQETQYF
NA	TRBV11-3	TRBD1	TRBJ2-3	14	TGTGCCAGCAGCTTAGGGACAGGTGAAGATACGCAGTATTTT	CASSLGTGEDTQYF
NA	TRBV7-2	NA	TRBJ1-2	13	TGTGCCAGCAGCTTACGGGGTTTCTATGGCTACACCTTC	CASSLRGFYGYTF
many	TRBV11-1	NA	TRBJ2-7	12	TGTGCCAGCAGCACCCAGGGAGCCGAGCAGTACTTC	CASSTQGAEQYF
few	TRBV12-3/TRBV12-4	NA	TRBJ2-1	14	TGTGCCGGCAAGGGCAGTACTTCCTACAATGAGCAGTTCTTC	CAGKGSTSYNEQFF
NA	TRBV3-1	TRBD1	TRBJ2-7	16	TGTGCCAGCAGCCATTCGGCCGGGACAGTCTCCTACGAGCAGTACTTC	CASSHSAGTVSYEQYF
many	TRBV6-5	NA	TRBJ2-3	15	TGTGCCAGCAGGCTAAGTTTGACAGGCACAGATACGCAGTATTTT	CASRLSLTGTDTQYF
many	TRBV20-1	TRBD2	TRBJ2-2	15	TGCAGTGCTAGAGATCTACTAGCGGACACCGGGGAGCTGTTTTTT	CSARDLLADTGELFF
NA	TRBV24-1	NA	TRBJ2-3	15	TGTGCCACCAGTGATCAGACGTCTAGCACAGATACGCAGTATTTT	CATSDQTSSTDTQYF
NA	TRBV10-3	NA	TRBJ2-3	14	TGTGCCATCGCCCCAGGGCGTATGGAGGGCACGCAGTACTTT	CAIAPGRMEGTQYF
once	TRBV10-1	TRBD1	TRBJ2-7	14	TGCGCCACAACGGGGGGGACAGGGGTACACGAGCAGTACTTC	CATTGGTGVHEQYF
NA	TRBV7-3	TRBD2	TRBJ2-2	15	TGTGCCAGCAGCAGTCGGGGGGGAAACATCGGGGAGCTGTTTTTT	CASSSRGGNIGELFF
NA	TRBV7-9	NA	TRBJ2-3	13	TGTGCCGGGTCAGCGGAGATCACAGATACGCAGTATTTT	CAGSAEITDTQYF
medium-sized	TRBV7-8	NA	TRBJ1-2	15	TGTGCCAGCAGCTTAACGGGACAATACTACTATGGCTACACCTTC	CASSLTGQYYYGYTF
many	TRBV25-1	TRBD1	TRBJ2-1	17	TGTGCCAGCAGTGGTTCCACCGGGACAGTCCCCTACAATGAGCAGTTCTTC	CASSGSTGTVPYNEQFF
few	TRBV20-1	NA	TRBJ1-5	12	TGCAGTGGGACACAGGGTCAACAGCCCCAGCATTTT	CSGTQGQQPQHF
NA	TRBV5-1	NA	TRBJ2-2	17	TGCGCCAGCAGCTTGGGGAGACAGGGAGGCCTCACCGGGGAGCTGTTTTTT	CASSLGRQGGLTGELFF
NA	TRBV7-9	TRBD2	TRBJ2-3	14	TGTGCCAGCAGGATAGCGGGAGTGATAGATACGCAGTATTTT	CASRIAGVIDTQYF
many	TRBV5-1	NA	TRBJ1-2	13	TGCGCCAGCAGCTTGGAACAGAACTATGGCTACACCTTC	CASSLEQNYGYTF
NA	TRBV5-6	NA	TRBJ1-6	12	TGTGCCAGCAGCGACACAAATTCACCCCTCCATTTT	CASSDTNSPLHF
NA	TRBV2	NA	TRBJ2-5	16	TGTGCCAGCCAACGCCTAAGGGAGGGGGCTGGAGAGACCCAGTACTTC	CASQRLREGAGETQYF
few	TRBV4-3	NA	TRBJ2-5	16	TGCGCCAGCAGCCAATGGATGGGAAGCAGCCAAGAGACCCAGTACTTC	CASSQWMGSSQETQYF
NA	TRBV19	TRBD1	TRBJ1-5	17	TGTGCCAGTAGTATTAGGGGGACAGATTTTAGCAATCAGCCCCAGCATTTT	CASSIRGTDFSNQPQHF
few	TRBV7-2	TRBD2	TRBJ2-5	17	TGTGCCAGCAGCTTAGGCCGCGGTAGCGGGGACCAAGAGACCCAGTACTTC	CASSLGRGSGDQETQYF
NA	TRBV7-9	NA	TRBJ1-5	14	TGTGCCAGCAGCTTATCGGCCACCAATCAGCCCCAGCATTTT	CASSLSATNQPQHF
few	TRBV24-1	TRBD2	TRBJ2-3	18	TGTGCCACCAGTGGGACTAGCGGGAGGTCAACTAGCACAGATACGCAGTATTTT	CATSGTSGRSTSTDTQYF
few	TRBV7-9	NA	TRBJ2-7	14	TGTGCCAGCAGCGGGCGCCGGACATTCTACGAGCAGTACTTC	CASSGRRTFYEQYF
many	TRBV20-1	NA	TRBJ2-3	15	TGCAGTGCTAGGGCCCTGGAGGGCACACACTATACGCAGTATTTT	CSARALEGTHYTQYF
NA	TRBV7-9	NA	TRBJ2-7	16	TGTGCCAGCAGCTTAGTACCTGCGGGGAGCTCCTACGAGCAGTACTTC	CASSLVPAGSSYEQYF
NA	TRBV19	NA	TRBJ2-3	14	TGTGCCAGTAGTTGGAGGGGGGCCCCAGATACGCAGTATTTT	CASSWRGAPDTQYF
NA	TRBV7-6	NA	TRBJ1-1	14	TGTGCCAGCAGCCCGATAGCCGGGAGCACTGAAGCTTTCTTT	CASSPIAGSTEAFF
NA	TRBV7-9	NA	TRBJ1-2	13	TGTGCCAGCAGCGAAGGGGCCAGCTATGGCTACACCTTC	CASSEGASYGYTF
many	TRBV5-1	NA	TRBJ1-1	13	TGTGCCAGCAGCTTGGAGGGGAACACTGAAGCTTTCTTT	CASSLEGNTEAFF
NA	TRBV7-6	NA	TRBJ2-7	14	TGTGCCAGCAGCCCAGGGGGGGGATCCTACGAGCAGTACTTC	CASSPGGGSYEQYF
NA	TRBV7-2	TRBD1	TRBJ2-5	16	TGTGCCAGCAGCTCCGGGACAGGGGGAAGACTAGAGACCCAGTACTTC	CASSSGTGGRLETQYF
once	TRBV4-3	NA	TRBJ2-5	13	TGCGCCAGCAGCGTGTCCAGGCGAGAGACCCAGTACTTC	CASSVSRRETQYF
NA	TRBV7-9	NA	TRBJ1-2	13	TGTGCCAGCAGCCAAGGGTTTAACTATGGCTACACCTTC	CASSQGFNYGYTF
many	TRBV7-9	TRBD1	TRBJ2-7	19	TGTGCCAGCAGCCCTAAGACCGGGACAGGGGGCCTAATTTCCTACGAGCAGTACTTC	CASSPKTGTGGLISYEQYF
NA	TRBV7-2	NA	TRBJ1-6	14	TGTGCCAGCAGCTTGAGTCTGGGGAATTCACCCCTCCACTTT	CASSLSLGNSPLHF
many	TRBV12-3/TRBV12-4	NA	TRBJ1-5	14	TGTGCCAGCAGTTTTGGGGTAGGCAATCAGCCCCAGCATTTT	CASSFGVGNQPQHF
NA	TRBV7-2	NA	TRBJ2-1	14	TGTGCCAGCAGCCCCGGAGCCAGGGTGAATGAGCAGTTCTTC	CASSPGARVNEQFF
NA	TRBV19	NA	TRBJ2-3	12	TGTGCCAGTAGTATTCACGGAGATACGCAGTATTTT	CASSIHGDTQYF
few	TRBV7-2	NA	TRBJ2-5	12	TGTGCCAGCAGCTTACAGCAAGAGACCCAGTACTTC	CASSLQQETQYF
NA	TRBV29-1	NA	TRBJ1-5	13	TGCAGCGTTGCCGTAAGGGACAATCAGCCCCAGCATTTT	CSVAVRDNQPQHF
once	TRBV7-2	NA	TRBJ2-2	18	NA	CASSLGVSYEQYFGELFF
NA	TRBV7-2	NA	TRBJ2-1	14	TGTGCCAGCAGCTTTACCCCCGTTTACAATGAGCAGTTCTTC	CASSFTPVYNEQFF
NA	TRBV19	TRBD1	TRBJ1-4	14	TGTGCCAGTAGTACGGACAGGCCTAATGAAAAACTGTTTTTT	CASSTDRPNEKLFF
NA	TRBV2	NA	TRBJ1-5	16	TGTGCCAGCAGTGACCCTACAGCAGAATTCAATCAGCCCCAGCATTTT	CASSDPTAEFNQPQHF
NA	TRBV7-8	NA	TRBJ2-3	15	TGTGCCAGCAGCGCGACCGCTGCCCTCACAGATACGCAGTATTTT	CASSATAALTDTQYF